This TCR beta chain comes out of a study of blood T cell repertoires in COVID-19. Study context: The study drew acute and convalescent COVID-19 samples from the United States, Italy and Spain. The analysed material was cDNA or gDNA that came from T cells, B-cell-depleted T cells, or PBMCs.

In the study's own analysis: Scientists estimated how many nucleated cells there were by amplifying reference gene primers. Repertoires were generated with immunoSEQ multiplex PCR, while TCRdb's copy carries only in-frame clones and drops some. That table gives V, J and clone size, and the DNA gave D and trimming. The table includes about 520,000 clones, 70% to 90% detected once. Trimming removed 3 bases at V and 5 bases at J, with 17 bases between. The length of the CDR3 is 15 residues. In germline, CDR1 is SGHKS, CDR2 YYEKEE (reference sequence). The sequencing input was peripheral blood. The genes are TRBV5-5 and TRBJ2-5; D is possibly TRBD2 (6 bases). The sequence was collected from a human donor in a cohort sampled during active COVID-19. This CDR3 reads CASSSQPGAGETQYF. The CDR3 DNA follows: TGTGCCAGCAGCTCCCAACCCGGGGCGGGGGAGACCCAGTACTTC.